The present TCR beta chain was sequenced within a study of OX40 agonist ivuxolimab in advanced cancers. On the study more broadly: Of the participants, approximately 38% had some prior anti-PD-1, anti-PD-L1 or anti-CTLA-4 therapy, which was allowed. Study-wide results and limits: Averaging showed that CD8+ T cells had more expanded clones than CD4+ did.

With regard to this clone: What it binds is not known.

Method: immunoSEQ multiplex PCR; TCRdb's copy keeps in-frame clones and lacks some. The repertoire has 20,000 to 30,000 clones, 88% of them found once; the top ten carry 30% to 35%. Germline assignment: CDR1 SGHDN and CDR2 FVKESK. Between the trimmed V and J ends, which lost 2 bases and 5 bases, there was a span of 12 bases. This CDR3 is built from 15 residues. Sample: CD4+ or CD8+ T cells sorted from blood, taken in a trial of the OX40 agonist ivuxolimab. The sequence derives from an adult with an advanced solid tumor such as melanoma, head and neck, liver or kidney cancer. This chain connects TRBV14 to TRBJ2-2; weak D call: TRBD2 (5 bases). CDR3 DNA sequence: TGTGCCAGCAGCCAACAGACTACACAAACCGGGGAGCTGTTTTTT. It yields the protein CASSQQTTQTGELFF.